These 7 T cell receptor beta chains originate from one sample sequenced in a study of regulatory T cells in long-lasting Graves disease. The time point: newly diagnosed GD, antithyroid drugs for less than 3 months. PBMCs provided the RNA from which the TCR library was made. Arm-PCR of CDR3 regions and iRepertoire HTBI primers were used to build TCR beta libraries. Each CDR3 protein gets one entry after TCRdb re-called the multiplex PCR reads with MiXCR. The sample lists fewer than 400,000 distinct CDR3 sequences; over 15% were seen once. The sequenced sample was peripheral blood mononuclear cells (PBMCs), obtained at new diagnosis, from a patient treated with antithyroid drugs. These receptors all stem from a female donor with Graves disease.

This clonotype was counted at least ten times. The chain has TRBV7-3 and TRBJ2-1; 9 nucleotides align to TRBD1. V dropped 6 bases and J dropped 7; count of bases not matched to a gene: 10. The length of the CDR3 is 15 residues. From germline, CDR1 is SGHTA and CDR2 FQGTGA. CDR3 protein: CASRRGTGTGNEQFF. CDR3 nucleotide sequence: TGTGCCAGCAGACGAGGGACAGGGACGGGTAATGAGCAGTTCTTC.

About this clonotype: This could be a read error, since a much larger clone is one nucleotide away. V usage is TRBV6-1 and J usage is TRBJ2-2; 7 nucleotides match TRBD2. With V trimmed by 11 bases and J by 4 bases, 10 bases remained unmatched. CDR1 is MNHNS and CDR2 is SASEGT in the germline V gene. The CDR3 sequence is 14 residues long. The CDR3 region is CASKGGVGTGELFF. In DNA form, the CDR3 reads TGTGCCTCAAAGGGAGGGGTGGGCACCGGGGAGCTGTTTTTT.

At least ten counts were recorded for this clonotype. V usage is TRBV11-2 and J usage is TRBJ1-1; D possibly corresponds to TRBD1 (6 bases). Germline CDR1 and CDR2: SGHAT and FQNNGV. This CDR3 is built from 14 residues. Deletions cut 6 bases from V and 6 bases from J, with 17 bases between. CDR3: CASRTQGYFPEAFF. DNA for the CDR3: TGTGCCAGCAGAACACAGGGTTACTTCCCTGAAGCTTTCTTT.

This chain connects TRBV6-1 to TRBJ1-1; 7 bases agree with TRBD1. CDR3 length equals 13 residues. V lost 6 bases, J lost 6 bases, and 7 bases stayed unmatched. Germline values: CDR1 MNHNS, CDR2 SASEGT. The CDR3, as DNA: TGTGCCAGCAGCACAGGGGTTGTATCTGAAGCTTTCTTT. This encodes CASSTGVVSEAFF.

CDR3 in amino acids: CASSLLPGDAYEQYF. CDR3 sequence (DNA): TGTGCCAGCAGCTTACTCCCAGGAGACGCCTACGAGCAGTACTTC. The chain has TRBV13 and TRBJ2-7; D ambiguous. There are 15 residues in the CDR3. The germline V gene has CDR1 PRHDT and CDR2 FYEKMQ (reference sequence). The V gene lost 2 bases and the J gene lost 2 bases, with 13 bases spanning the gap.

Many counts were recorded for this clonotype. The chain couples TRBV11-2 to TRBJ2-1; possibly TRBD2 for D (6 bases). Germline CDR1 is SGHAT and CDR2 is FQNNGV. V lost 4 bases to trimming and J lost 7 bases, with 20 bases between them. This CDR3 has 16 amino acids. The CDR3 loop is CASSSTGLLRENEQFF. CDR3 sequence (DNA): TGTGCCAGCAGCTCAACGGGACTCCTGAGGGAAAATGAGCAGTTCTTC. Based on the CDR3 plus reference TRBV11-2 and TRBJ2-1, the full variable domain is EAGVAQSPRYKIIEKRQSVAFWCNPISGHATLYWYQQILGQGPKLLIQFQNNGVVDDSQLPKDRFSAERLKGVDSTLKIQPAKLEDSAVYLCASSSTGLLRENEQFFGPGTRLTVL.

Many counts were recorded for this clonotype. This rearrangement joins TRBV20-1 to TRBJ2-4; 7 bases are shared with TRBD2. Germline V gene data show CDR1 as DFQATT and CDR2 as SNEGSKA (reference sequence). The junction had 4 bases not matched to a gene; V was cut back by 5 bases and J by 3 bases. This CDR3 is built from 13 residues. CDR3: CSASSSGKNIQYF. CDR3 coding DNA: TGCAGTGCTTCTTCTAGCGGCAAAAACATTCAGTACTTC.